This T cell receptor (beta chain) was captured in a study of shared clonotypes between healthy human individuals. Profiled with immunoSEQ multiplex PCR; TCRdb holds only in-frame clones, not every one. The data contain some 2.1 million clones, 85% to 95% of them seen just once; the ten biggest clones take up approximately 0.13%. This CDR3 is built from 15 residues. Germline-derived CDR1 and CDR2 are MNHEY and SMNVEV (reference sequence). V gave up 1 base and J gave up 2 bases; unmatched junction bases: 2. The sequencing input was naive CD4+ T cells sorted from blood. Subset reported: CD45RA+ positively selected. The clonotype originates from a young man in good health. V usage is TRBV27 and J usage is TRBJ2-1, with 7 positions matching TRBD2. CDR3 region: CASSLWRETYNEQFF. The CDR3 region has the DNA TGTGCCAGCAGTTTATGGCGGGAGACCTACAATGAGCAGTTCTTC.